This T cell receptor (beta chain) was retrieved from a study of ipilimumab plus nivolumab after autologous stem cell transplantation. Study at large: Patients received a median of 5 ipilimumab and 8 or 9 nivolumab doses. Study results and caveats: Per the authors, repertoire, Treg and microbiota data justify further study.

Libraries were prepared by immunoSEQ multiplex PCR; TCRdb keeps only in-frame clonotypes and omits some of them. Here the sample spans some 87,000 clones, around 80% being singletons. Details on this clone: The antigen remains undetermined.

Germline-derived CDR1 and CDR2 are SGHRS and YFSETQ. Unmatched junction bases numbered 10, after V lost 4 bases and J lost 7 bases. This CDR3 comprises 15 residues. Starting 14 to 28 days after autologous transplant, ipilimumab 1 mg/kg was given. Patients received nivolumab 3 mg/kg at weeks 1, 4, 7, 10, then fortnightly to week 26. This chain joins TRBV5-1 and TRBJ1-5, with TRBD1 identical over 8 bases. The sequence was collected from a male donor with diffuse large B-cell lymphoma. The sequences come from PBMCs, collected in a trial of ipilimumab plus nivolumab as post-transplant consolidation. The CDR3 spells CASSPTGAQDQPQHF. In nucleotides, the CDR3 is TGCGCCAGCAGCCCGACAGGGGCTCAGGACCAGCCCCAGCATTTT. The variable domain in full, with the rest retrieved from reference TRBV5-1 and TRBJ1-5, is KAGVTQTPRYLIKTRGQQVTLSCSPISGHRSVSWYQQTPGQGLQFLFEYFSETQRNKGNFPGRFSGRQFSNSRSEMNVSTLELGDSALYLCASSPTGAQDQPQHFGDGTRLSIL.